These 14 T cell receptor beta chains came from one sample sequenced in a study of blood T cell repertoires in COVID-19. The table came from immunoSEQ multiplex PCR; TCRdb's copy has only in-frame clones and leaves some out. This sample yields a few hundred thousand clones, of which roughly 89% are seen a single time; 1.9% belongs to the top ten. The sequencing sample was made of PBMCs or T cells enriched from blood (not recorded which). The receptors here all came from a woman aged 55-69 years who had recovered from COVID-19.

V is TRBV15 and J is TRBJ2-1; TRBD2 matches at 15 bases. V shed 0 bases, J shed 10 bases, and the junction held 13 bases outside the gene matches. The CDR3 length is 19 residues. The V gene's germline CDR1 is LNHNV and CDR2 YYDKDF (reference sequence). Here the CDR3 DNA reads TGTGCCACCAGCAGAGAGGGACTAGCGGGGGGCCGATTAAACAGGGAGCAGTTCTTC. It translates to CATSREGLAGGRLNREQFF.

The chain links TRBV2 to TRBJ2-1; D is possibly TRBD1 (5 bases). CDR1 and CDR2 (germline): SNHLY, FYNNEI. V was cut by 3 bases and J by 8 bases, with 8 bases left in between. The CDR3 contains 12 residues. The CDR3 DNA sequence: TGTGCCAGCAGTGACAGGGATGATGAGCAGTTCTTC. This gives the protein CASSDRDDEQFF.

CDR3 nucleotides: TGTGCCTGGAGAGGAGGGACAGGGAAGCCCTCGGGCTATGGCTACACCTTC. The encoded protein is CAWRGGTGKPSGYGYTF. The rearrangement uses TRBV30 and TRBJ1-2; TRBD1 aligns across 9 bases. V trimming: 3 bases; J trimming: 4 bases; junction bases outside the gene matches: 15. Per the germline V gene, CDR1 is GTSNPN and CDR2 is SVGIG (reference sequence). The CDR3 totals 17 residues.

This clone was seen just once. V and J are TRBV19 and TRBJ1-2; possibly TRBD1 for D (5 bases). Germline V gene lookup returns CDR1 LNHDA and CDR2 SQIVND (reference sequence). This CDR3 has 16 amino acids. V dropped 9 bases and J dropped 4 bases, with 24 bases sitting between them. The DNA for the CDR3 is TGTGCCAGCTCGAGTACGGGACCCGGGGGATTCTATGGCTACACCTTC. Translated: CASSSTGPGGFYGYTF.

A note on this clone: At one of its ends the junction is not consistent with the germline gene, which may arise from a read error. The chain joins TRBV29-1 to TRBJ1-2; D unclear. Germline CDR1 reads SQVTM; CDR2 reads ANQGSEA. The CDR3 has 13 residues. Here the CDR3 reads CSAERRANYGYTF. The CDR3 nucleotides are TGCAGCGCTGAACGGAGAGCTAACTATGGCTACACCTTC.

This chain uses TRBV6-2 or TRBV6-3 with TRBJ1-2; the D gene is possibly TRBD1 (6 bases). Germline loops: CDR1 MNHEY, CDR2 SVGEGT. V was pared by 4 bases and J by 7 bases, with 13 bases between. The CDR3 sequence is 13 residues long. CDR3 coding DNA: TGTGCCAGCAGTTGGGGGGGGGCTACTGGCTACACCTTC. It specifies CASSWGGATGYTF.

The count of this clone is one. This chain connects TRBV7-9 to TRBJ2-4, with D possibly TRBD2 on 5 matching bases. The CDR3 runs 14 residues. Trimming took 6 bases from V and 8 from J, leaving 17 bases between them. The V gene's germline CDR1 is SEHNR and CDR2 FQNEAQ (reference sequence). The CDR3 sequence: CASRGDRKRDIQYF. The CDR3 DNA follows: TGTGCCAGCAGAGGAGACCGCAAGAGGGACATTCAGTACTTC.

The chain employs TRBV28 and TRBJ1-1; D ambiguous. CDR1 MDHEN and CDR2 SYDVKM come from the germline V gene. Trimming pared 7 bases from V and 6 bases from J, leaving 9 bases between. The CDR3 sequence is 11 residues long. The CDR3, as DNA: TGTGCCAGCAAAAAGCCCTCTGAAGCTTTCTTT. Translating gives CASKKPSEAFF.

This sequence joins TRBV7-9 and TRBJ1-1; no definite D call. Trimming took 5 bases from V and 3 from J, leaving 16 bases between them. This CDR3 spans 15 amino acids. CDR1 is SEHNR, CDR2 FQNEAQ, per germline (reference sequence). As DNA, the CDR3 is TGTGCCAGCAGCCCCCCCTATAAGAGGGACACTGAAGCTTTCTTT. Encoded protein: CASSPPYKRDTEAFF.

The chain links TRBV15 to TRBJ2-5, with 10 bases lining up with TRBD2. CDR1 and CDR2 (germline): LNHNV, YYDKDF (reference sequence). The CDR3 is 13 amino acids. Trimming cost V 7 bases and J 5 bases; bases outside gene matches: 4. The CDR3 region has the DNA TGTGCCACCAAAACTAGCGGGGCTGAGACCCAGTACTTC. Its protein product is CATKTSGAETQYF.

The V gene is TRBV24-1, the J gene TRBJ2-1; tentative D call: TRBD2 (6 bases). This CDR3 is 13 amino acids long. V lost 3 bases, J lost 12 bases, and 14 bases lay in between. Germline V CDR1 and CDR2: KGHDR, SFDVKD. The CDR3 spells CATSDPGTESQFF. Written as DNA, the CDR3 is TGTGCCACCAGTGATCCCGGGACTGAGTCGCAGTTCTTC.

The genes are TRBV28 and TRBJ2-7; D remains unclear. This CDR3 is built from 13 residues. V gave up 6 bases and J gave up 5 bases, with 14 bases separating them. Germline lookup yields CDR1 MDHEN and CDR2 SYDVKM. The CDR3 DNA reads TGTGCCAGCAGCGGCCAGGCAGCCCACGAGCAGTACTTC. Translation gives CASSGQAAHEQYF.

In its sample, this clone was seen a few times. This chain links TRBV28 with TRBJ2-1; possible D gene TRBD2, 6 bases. CDR1 MDHEN and CDR2 SYDVKM come from the germline V gene. The CDR3 spans 15 residues. Trimming removed 5 bases from V and 5 bases from J, with 16 bases in between. For the CDR3, the DNA is TGTGCCAGCAGTCTTCGTTGGCTAGCGAACAATGAGCAGTTCTTC. This translates into CASSLRWLANNEQFF.

The V gene is TRBV11-2, the J gene TRBJ1-3; D is unclear. The germline V and J ends were trimmed by 6 bases and 4 bases, with 10 bases remaining between them. CDR3 length: 13 residues. Per the germline V gene, CDR1 is SGHAT and CDR2 is FQNNGV. The CDR3 sequence: CASSIGRGNTIYF. In nucleotides, the CDR3 is TGTGCCAGCAGTATTGGGAGGGGAAACACCATATATTTT.